This T cell receptor beta chain came from a study of T cells after yellow fever vaccination. Findings and limits, study-wide: Abundant clonotypes from the bulk population could get into FACS-sorted repertoires as contaminants. The secondary response was weaker, and its peak arrived faster, on day 5 versus 15.

UMIs were added to TCR cDNA along with a universal primer site when it was made by 5'RACE template switching. TCRdb re-called the 5' RACE reads with MiXCR, one entry per CDR3 protein. The profile shows under 600,000 distinct CDR3 sequences, roughly 14% of them singletons. This clonotype was counted between two and nine times. Antigen: not known. The clonotype was recovered from a man in his thirties or forties who received the YFV17D yellow fever vaccine. Sequences were derived from PBMCs, sampled on the day of the yellow fever booster vaccination.

DNA of the CDR3: TGCGCCAGCAGTCAATCCGAACGGGGACAGCAAGATTCACCCCTCCACTTT. Amino acids: CASSQSERGQQDSPLHF. The gene calls are TRBV23-1 and TRBJ1-6; 7 bases are a match to TRBD1. TRBV23-1 is sorted into the ORF group, with uncertain function. The trim removed 0 bases at V and 8 bases at J, leaving 10 bases unmatched. This CDR3 has 17 amino acids.